This record covers a single T cell receptor beta chain. The junction and the germline gene differ at one end; a read error may be behind it. The data are from a study of tumor and adjacent non-tumor tissue in lung cancer. RNA was extracted from bulk tissue without any cell sorting. Distant lung tissue was collected more than 3 cm away from the tumor edge. The CDR3 contains 13 residues. Germline assignment: CDR1 MDHEN and CDR2 SYDVKM. TCRbeta libraries were built with three rounds of nested PCR, modified from ARM-PCR. In TCRdb, the multiplex PCR reads were re-called with MiXCR into one record per CDR3 protein. The sample lists 60,000 or so distinct CDR3 sequences; over 60% were seen once.

Sequenced: distant non-tumor lung tissue. V and J are TRBV28 and TRBJ2-1; no reliable D call. The TCR sequence derives from a man between 65 and 85 years old with non-small cell lung cancer. This CDR3 is CVSRPGVLNELFF. The CDR3 region has the DNA TGTGTCAGCCGCCCGGGTGTCTTAAATGAGCTGTTCTTC.